The entry below describes one T cell receptor beta chain. What it binds is not known. This entry comes from a study of OX40 agonist ivuxolimab in advanced cancers. Across the study: Patients receiving dose escalation had hepatocellular carcinoma, melanoma, renal cell or head and neck cancer.

Repertoires were generated with immunoSEQ multiplex PCR, while TCRdb's copy carries only in-frame clones and drops some. The sample consists of some 74,000 clones, about 90% of them appearing once. The study, taken as a whole, reports: The mean number of expanded clones was higher in CD8+ T cells than in CD4+. Clonal expansion was seen in CD4+ and CD8+ blood T cells by week 6 at 0.1 to 3.0 mg/kg. Some of the lowest clonal expansion was seen in partial responders at 0.1-3.0 mg/kg.

This material consisted of CD4+ or CD8+ T cells sorted from blood, taken in a trial of the OX40 agonist ivuxolimab. The sequence came from an adult with an advanced solid tumor such as melanoma, head and neck, liver or kidney cancer.

This CDR3 reads CASQRGVGTYGYTF. The CDR3 DNA reads TGTGCCAGCCAGCGGGGGGTGGGGACTTATGGCTACACCTTC. The chain has TRBV6-5 and TRBJ1-2; perhaps TRBD1 as D (5 bases). The CDR3 has 14 amino acids. Trimming removed 8 bases at V and 5 bases at J, with 18 bases between. Germline values: CDR1 MNHEY, CDR2 SVGAGI.